This T cell receptor beta chain comes out of a study of response to subunit inactivated influenza vaccine. Turning to this clonotype: Its antigen is not known.

The CDR3 runs to 13 residues. Germline CDR1 LGHDT, CDR2 YNNKEL (reference sequence). Trimming left V 4 bases short and J 3 bases short, with 6 bases between. TCRdb reanalysed the RT-PCR reads using MiXCR and keeps one entry per CDR3 protein. The table has approximately 500,000 distinct CDR3 sequences, 10% to 15% seen once. Whole-study results and caveats: Few new T cells, the authors suggested, are recruited by each seasonal influenza vaccination.

The origin of this receptor is a man aged 45-65 years who received an inactivated influenza vaccine. This material consisted of PBMCs from blood, taken more than 35 days after vaccination. V usage is TRBV3-1 and J usage is TRBJ2-2, with D uncertain. The DNA for the CDR3 is TGTGCCAGCAGCCTACAGTACACCGGGGAGCTGTTTTTT. Amino acids: CASSLQYTGELFF.